The 17 T cell receptor beta chains in this list originate from one sample, sequenced in a study of metastatic and nonmetastatic thyroid tumors. TCRdb recomputed clones from the PCR reads via MiXCR. There are tens of thousands of clones in the sample; 15% to 20% occur only once, and over 9.5% lies in the top ten. Among the patients, none had received any treatment before thyroid surgery. The sequencing sample was made of blood. The receptors originated from a female donor with papillary thyroid cancer or a benign thyroid nodule (not recorded which). Some clones in this sample may be carry-over from other donors' samples.

This chain connects TRBV20-1 to TRBJ1-2; unclear D gene. Between the trimmed V and J ends, which lost 3 bases and 8 bases, there was a span of 16 bases. The germline CDR1 and CDR2 sequences are DFQATT and SNEGSKA (reference sequence). This CDR3 has 13 amino acids. CDR3 sequence (DNA): TGCAGTGCTAGTGAGGGCGGCAGATGGGGCTACACCTTC. Its translation: CSASEGGRWGYTF.

A few counts support this clone. The chain combines TRBV6-1 with TRBJ1-6; D unresolved. The CDR3 runs 15 residues. V lost 3 bases and J 9 bases, leaving 15 bases between the germline ends. Germline CDR1 and CDR2: MNHNS and SASEGT. CDR3 amino acids: CASSDRFAYSSPLHF. The CDR3 coding sequence is TGTGCCAGCAGTGACAGGTTCGCATATTCTTCACCCCTCCACTTT.

This clone was picked up many times. The rearrangement uses TRBV3-1 and TRBJ1-1; a possible D gene is TRBD1 (6 bases). The ends were cut back, 1 base at V and 4 bases at J, with 19 bases in the middle. The CDR3 spans 17 residues. In germline, CDR1 is LGHDT, CDR2 YNNKEL (reference sequence). CDR3 DNA sequence: TGTGCCAGCAGCCAAGTTGGTACCTCCGACAGGCCCACTGAAGCTTTCTTT. Amino acids: CASSQVGTSDRPTEAFF.

By proportion, this clone is medium-sized. The chain joins TRBV28 to TRBJ2-7; D is unresolved. The germline CDR1 and CDR2 sequences are MDHEN and SYDVKM. V dropped 2 bases and J dropped 2 bases, with 10 bases sitting between them. This CDR3 spans 14 amino acids. CDR3 loop: CASSLQARTYEQYF. DNA for the CDR3: TGTGCCAGCAGTTTACAGGCGCGGACCTACGAGCAGTACTTC.

The chain carries TRBV5-4 and TRBJ1-6; 8 positions match TRBD1. Germline V gene lookup returns CDR1 SGHNT and CDR2 YYREEE (reference sequence). Trimming took 3 bases from V and 9 from J; bases not matched to a gene: 11. The CDR3 has 16 residues. The CDR3 region has the DNA TGTGCCAGCAGCTCTCATCGACAGGGGCGAGGTTCACCCCTCCACTTT. It translates to CASSSHRQGRGSPLHF.

The table lists this clone with many counts. The chain recombines TRBV15 with TRBJ1-4, with no clear D. Trimming left V 0 bases short and J 2 bases short, with 7 bases between. The CDR3 sequence is 15 residues long. Germline V gene sequence: CDR1 LNHNV, CDR2 YYDKDF (reference sequence). The CDR3 sequence: CATSRDTETNEKLFF. Written as DNA, the CDR3 is TGTGCCACCAGCAGAGATACAGAGACTAATGAAAAACTGTTTTTT.

The rearrangement joins TRBV12-3 or TRBV12-4 to TRBJ2-5; tentatively, D is TRBD1 (6 bases). V was cut by 5 bases and J by 8 bases, with 21 bases left in between. The CDR3 sequence is 15 residues long. The CDR3, as DNA: TGTGCCAGCAGTCTCAACGCAGGGGTGACAGATACCCAGTACTTC. Its protein product is CASSLNAGVTDTQYF.

This clone has at least ten counts. The genes are TRBV12-3 or TRBV12-4 and TRBJ1-2; tentatively, D is TRBD1 (6 bases). V was pared by 7 bases and J by 8 bases, with 20 bases between. The CDR3 contains 14 residues. The CDR3 reads CASILRGYFGGYTF. CDR3 in DNA: TGTGCCAGCATCCTCAGGGGCTATTTCGGGGGCTACACCTTC.

This clone came up many times. The DNA for the CDR3 is TGTGCCAGCAGCTTGTACTACGAGCAGTACTTC. Encoded protein: CASSLYYEQYF. This rearrangement joins TRBV5-5 to TRBJ2-7; D not resolved. V shed 1 base and J shed 3 bases, with 2 bases lying between them. The CDR3 consists of 11 residues. Looked up from germline, CDR1 is SGHKS and CDR2 is YYEKEE (reference sequence). Full variable domain (missing parts from reference TRBV5-5 and TRBJ2-7): DAGVTQSPTHLIKTRGQQVTLRCSPISGHKSVSWYQQVLGQGPQFIFQYYEKEERGRGNFPDRFSARQFPNYSSELNVNALLLGDSALYLCASSLYYEQYFGPGTRLTVT.

This clone was detected only once. The V and J genes are TRBV9 and TRBJ1-6, with D possibly matching TRBD1 (5 bases). The V gene lost 0 bases and the J gene lost 3 bases, with 10 bases spanning the gap. This CDR3 region has 16 residues. Germline loops: CDR1 SGDLS, CDR2 YYNGEE. CDR3 in DNA: TGTGCCAGCAGCGTAGGGACACCGTACTATAATTCACCCCTCCACTTT. Translation gives CASSVGTPYYNSPLHF.

This clone has a handful of counts. CDR3 DNA: TGTGCCAGCAGCCGGGACAGTAGAGCTAACTATGGCTACACCTTC. Protein: CASSRDSRANYGYTF. The V and J genes are TRBV5-4 and TRBJ1-2, with 7 bases lining up with TRBD1. After removal of 4 bases from V and 0 bases from J, the junction contained 6 bases not matched to a gene. The germline V gene has CDR1 SGHNT and CDR2 YYREEE (reference sequence). The CDR3 sequence is 15 residues long. Based on the CDR3 plus reference TRBV5-4 and TRBJ1-2, the full variable domain is ETGVTQSPTHLIKTRGQQVTLRCSSQSGHNTVSWYQQALGQGPQFIFQYYREEENGRGNFPPRFSGLQFPNYSSELNVNALELDDSALYLCASSRDSRANYGYTFGSGTRLTVV.

This clone is termed large. The J gene is TRBJ1-6, the V gene TRBV6-1; tentative D call: TRBD1 (5 bases). The length of the CDR3 is 15 residues. Per germline, CDR1 MNHNS and CDR2 SASEGT. V was shortened by 5 bases and J by 9 bases, with 17 bases between the two germline ends. CDR3 amino acids: CASSPREGEGSPLHF. The CDR3 nucleotides are TGTGCCAGCAGTCCCAGGGAAGGGGAGGGTTCACCCCTCCACTTT.

Only a few counts were recorded for this clone. One end of the junction varies from germline; a read error may be responsible. V and J are TRBV2 and TRBJ2-1; TRBD1 matches 7 bases. CDR3 length: 14 amino acids. From germline, CDR1 is SNHLY and CDR2 FYNNEI. CDR3 amino acids: CASQPGQYYNEQFF. The CDR3 nucleotides read TGCGCCAGCCAACCGGGACAGTATTACAATGAGCAGTTCTTC.

There are a few counts of this clone. This chain joins TRBV6-1 and TRBJ2-2, with D uncertain. Germline V CDR1 and CDR2: MNHNS, SASEGT. Trimming took 2 bases from V and 8 from J, leaving 15 bases between them. The CDR3 is 15 amino acids. The CDR3 DNA reads TGTGCCAGCAGTGAATTGCTCCATAGATCGGGGGAGCTGTTTTTT. Translation gives CASSELLHRSGELFF.

This clone occurred a few times. The chain has TRBV6-1 and TRBJ2-5; a possible D gene is TRBD1 (6 bases). Trimming stripped 8 bases from V and 5 bases from J, with 15 bases between. The CDR3 extends over 13 amino acids. Germline V gene sequence: CDR1 MNHNS, CDR2 SASEGT. CDR3 bases: TGTGCCAGCGGAGACAGGTTCCGGGAGACCCAGTACTTC. Protein sequence: CASGDRFRETQYF.

This clone was recorded only once. This could be a read error, since a much larger clone is one nucleotide away. This rearrangement joins TRBV5-4 to TRBJ1-2; the match to TRBD1 covers 7 bases. Germline V gene lookup returns CDR1 SGHNT and CDR2 YYREEE (reference sequence). The CDR3 length is 11 residues. This CDR3 reads CASSDRVGFTF. As DNA, the CDR3 is TGTGCCAGCAGCGACAGGGTTGGCTTCACCTTC.

This clone occurred many times. V is TRBV5-1 and J is TRBJ1-1; TRBD1 aligns across 7 bases. J lost 0 bases, V lost 4 bases, and 6 bases had no gene match. This CDR3 is built from 15 residues. The germline V gene encodes CDR1 SGHRS and CDR2 YFSETQ. The CDR3 coding sequence is TGCGCCAGCAGCCAGGGACAGCAGATGAACACTGAAGCTTTCTTT. The encoded protein is CASSQGQQMNTEAFF.